This T cell receptor (beta chain) stems from a study of cytomegalovirus exposure and HLA in healthy donors. Study-wide results and limits: The analysis excluded some indistinguishable V segments, including TRBV6-2 and TRBV6-3. The classifier, whose performance was assessed in both the original and validation cohorts, reportedly diagnosed cytomegalovirus status with high specificity and sensitivity.

This CDR3 contains 16 residues. Trimming took 5 bases from V and 0 from J, leaving 17 bases between them. The germline CDR1 and CDR2 sequences are SNHLY and FYNNEI. PCR employed 60 Vbeta and 13 Jbeta primers. The repertoire was sequenced with immunoSEQ multiplex PCR; TCRdb's copy has only in-frame clones and lacks some. The sample contains 95,000 to 150,000 clones, about 70% of which appear only once. Comment on this clone: The antigen remains undetermined.

This chain links TRBV2 with TRBJ2-7; maybe TRBD2 (6 bases). This clonotype was sampled from a woman aged 40 to 50 in good health and CMV-seronegative. The sample comprised PBMCs. This chain's CDR3 is CASSFELGDFSYEQYF. As DNA, the CDR3 is TGTGCCAGCAGTTTTGAGTTAGGGGACTTCTCCTACGAGCAGTACTTC.